This TCR beta chain was recorded in a study of T cells after yellow fever vaccination. For this clonotype: What it binds is unknown.

V lost 2 bases to trimming and J lost 8 bases; unmatched junction nucleotides: 8. CDR1 is MNHEY and CDR2 is SVGEGT in the germline V gene. The CDR3 consists of 15 residues. TCRdb called the 5' RACE reads again in MiXCR, with one record for every CDR3 protein. There are approximately 550,000 distinct CDR3 sequences in the sample; roughly 14% occur only once, and more than 12% lies in the top ten. Whole-study results and caveats: Primary-vaccination clones mostly resurfaced post-booster (about 95% CD4, around 88% CD8). A minor fraction of clonotypes spanned both CD4 and CD8 compartments.

The clonotype was recovered from a man aged 25 to 40 who received the YFV17D yellow fever vaccine. The chain employs TRBV6-2 or TRBV6-3 and TRBJ2-1, with TRBD2 matching 8 bases. Sequenced here: PBMCs, sampled on the day of the yellow fever booster vaccination. DNA of the CDR3: TGTGCCAGCAGTTACATAGCGGGGAGTGGTGATGAGCAGTTCTTC. Translation gives CASSYIAGSGDEQFF.